This T cell receptor beta chain was retrieved from a study of blood T cell repertoires in COVID-19 (TCRdb year 2020). Study-wide context: The collaborator samples originated in the United States, Italy and Spain and spanned the acute and convalescent phases of COVID-19. The prospective study material was composed of cDNA or gDNA derived from T cells, B-cell-depleted T cells, or PBMCs. The dataset comprised deeply sampled blood TCRbeta repertoires from subjects exposed to, actively infected with, or recovered from COVID-19. The repertoires were made available in a free public database intended to serve as a resource for research on the immune response to SARS-CoV-2. The samples were drawn from two sources: the first 160 participants of the ongoing ImmuneRACE study, and 1,200 or so subjects contributed by 6 global collaborators. The sample metadata nearly always contained a de-identified subject ID, COVID-19 status, age in years and sex. Where HLA class I and class II types were available, the types were taken from metadata supplied by the sample provider, not from assay-based typing. Results the study describes overall, beyond this receptor: The quantity of clinical and demographic metadata differed by source and by participant and was supplied without curation.

Concerning this clone itself: Its cognate antigen has yet to be identified. Base qualities were left out, and no much larger clone turns up one base away.

TCRbeta CDR3 regions were amplified from genomic DNA by means of the immunoSEQ Assay, a bias-controlled multiplex PCR. The study's processing was this. Nucleated cell counts per sample were estimated from amplification of reference gene primers within the assay. To quantify the absolute abundance of each unique TCRbeta CDR3 rearrangement, sequence reads were collapsed and filtered. For each sample, productive Simpson clonality was calculated as the square root of Simpson's diversity index across productive rearrangements. What TCRdb holds here is the immuneACCESS table cut down to in-frame rearrangements. Part of the clones is not present; checked against another copy, under half of the missing clones reflect an unresolved V gene, and the others are unexplained. That table furnishes V, J and clone size, whereas the DNA furnished D and trimming. Present in this sample are 130,000 to 150,000 clones, roughly 89% of which were seen just once. Jointly, the top ten make up 8.5% to 9% of the sample.

Each collaborating institution followed its own protocols to collect whole blood in K2EDTA tubes. For TCRbeta analysis, collaborator samples were shipped as frozen whole blood, as isolated PBMCs, or as DNA extracted from either sample type. Sequenced sample: peripheral blood. This TCR was sampled from a woman between 50 and 59 years old with active or convalescent COVID-19.

CDR3 sequence: CASSRTGGRNEKLFF. In nucleotides, the sequence is TGTGCCAGCAGTAGGACAGGGGGCCGTAATGAAAAACTGTTTTTT. The rearranged chain carries TRBV27 and TRBJ1-4, and 11 junctional nucleotides match TRBD1. The CDR3, from cysteine to phenylalanine, totals 15 residues. The CDR3 DNA has 45 bases and is translated from base 1. CDR1 MNHEY and CDR2 SMNVEV are derived from the germline V gene (reference sequence). At the junction V is shortened by 5 bases and J by 4 bases; bases outside the gene matches: 3.